Described below is a single TCR beta chain sequence and its context. Its antigen is still unknown. These data come from a study of T cells after yellow fever vaccination. Across the study: Low-cell-number fractions were prepared with SMART-Seq v4 Ultra Low Input. General study findings and limits: Repertoires obtained by FACS sorting could include abundant clonotypes that entered as contaminants from the bulk population. The study found a weaker secondary response that peaked faster, day 5 versus 15.

TCRdb independently ran MiXCR on the 5' RACE reads; one entry per CDR3 protein. The sample includes roughly 500,000 distinct CDR3 sequences, 15% to 20% of them seen just once. The CDR3 is made up of 14 amino acids. Germline values: CDR1 SQVTM, CDR2 ANQGSEA. Trimming removed 4 bases from V and 7 bases from J, with 19 bases in between. V gene TRBV29-1 combines with J gene TRBJ2-5, with D tentatively TRBD1 (5 bases). The sequence was collected from a man aged 30 to 39 who received the YFV17D yellow fever vaccine. The sequences come from PBMCs, collected 15 days after the yellow fever booster vaccination. The CDR3 reads CSVAQALSRGTQYF. The CDR3 region has the DNA TGCAGCGTTGCCCAGGCCTTGTCAAGGGGGACCCAGTACTTC.